This T cell receptor (beta chain) derives from a study of blood T cell repertoires in COVID-19. Study at large: The cDNA or gDNA used as material had been derived from T cells, B-cell-depleted T cells, or PBMCs.

Germline V gene lookup returns CDR1 MDHEN and CDR2 SYDVKM. The V segment lost 10 bases and the J segment 0 bases; nucleotides outside the gene matches: 15. The length of the CDR3 is 17 residues. This study enrolled people aged roughly 18 to 100 from approximately 24 US geographic areas. Which cohort a participant joined came from the clinical history participants gave. As handled by the study authors: Estimates of nucleated cell counts were drawn from the amplification of reference gene primers. TCRdb's copy holds only in-frame clones and misses some; the assay was immunoSEQ multiplex PCR. V and J calls and clone size are as listed in that table; D and trimming were resolved from the DNA. There are about 180,000 clones in the sample; approximately 92% occur only once, and approximately 2.1% lies in the top ten.

The sequence was obtained from a woman aged 35 to 49 with acute COVID-19. What was sequenced was PBMCs or T cells enriched from blood (not recorded which). The chain links TRBV28 to TRBJ1-1; 9 bases match TRBD1. CDR3 in DNA: TGTGCCACCTACATACTGACAGGGGGGCTCATGAACACTGAAGCTTTCTTT. It codes for CATYILTGGLMNTEAFF. Drawing the rest from reference TRBV28 and TRBJ1-1, the complete variable domain is DVKVTQSSRYLVKRTGEKVFLECVQDMDHENMFWYRQDPGLGLRLIYFSYDVKMKEKGDIPEGYSVSREKKERFSLILESASTNQTSMYLCATYILTGGLMNTEAFFGQGTRLTVV.